These 9 T cell receptor beta chains share one sample of origin, sequenced in a study of human CD8 memory T cell subsets. UMI-labeled 5' RACE generated the TCR beta libraries. TCRdb re-called the 5' RACE reads and shows each CDR3 protein once, DNA omitted. Here the sample table reports 15,000 to 20,000 distinct CDR3 sequences. The sample consisted of CD8+ stem-like memory T cells (TSCM and TCM) sorted from PBMCs. Subset here: stem-like memory CD8 T cells (TSTEM), CCR7+ PD-1- TIGIT-. These receptors originate from a human donor in good health.

This chain connects TRBV7-9 to TRBJ1-1. The V gene's germline CDR1 is SEHNR and CDR2 FQNEAQ (reference sequence). This CDR3 region has 12 residues. The CDR3 reads CASTWLNTEAFF.

The gene calls are TRBV6-5 and TRBJ2-2; the TCRdb call, TRBD2, lacks DNA for checking. Germline V gene lookup returns CDR1 MNHEY and CDR2 SVGAGI. The CDR3 covers 15 residues. The CDR3 spells CASSYSTSGTGELFF.

The rearrangement joins TRBV2 to TRBJ2-3; TCRdb selects TRBD1, and the lack of DNA leaves this call unchecked. The CDR3 covers 17 residues. Germline V gene data show CDR1 as SNHLY and CDR2 as FYNNEI. The CDR3 loop reads CASSTRTDSSSTDTQYF.

The chain is built from TRBV20-1 and TRBJ2-1; TCRdb proposes TRBD2, but this gene call is untestable without DNA. Germline lookup yields CDR1 DFQATT and CDR2 SNEGSKA (reference sequence). This CDR3 has 15 residues. The CDR3 sequence is CSAGPDRGTYNEQFF.

V and J are TRBV20-1 and TRBJ2-1; TCRdb selects TRBD1, and the lack of DNA leaves this call unchecked. The CDR3 length is 14 residues. Germline values: CDR1 DFQATT, CDR2 SNEGSKA (reference sequence). The CDR3: CSATGTGTYNEQFF.

CDR3 loop: CASSSDSTKGGEQYF. The rearrangement links TRBV7-9 to TRBJ2-7; TCRdb names TRBD1, which stays unverified in the absence of DNA. This CDR3 has 15 residues. The V gene's germline CDR1 is SEHNR and CDR2 FQNEAQ (reference sequence).

The CDR3 sequence is CASSSIAGGLHDTQYF. The chain joins TRBV13 to TRBJ2-3; the TCRdb call, TRBD2, lacks DNA for checking. Looked up from germline, CDR1 is PRHDT and CDR2 is FYEKMQ (reference sequence). The CDR3 consists of 16 residues.

V usage is TRBV19 and J usage is TRBJ1-5; absent DNA, TCRdb's TRBD1 call cannot be checked. Looked up from germline, CDR1 is LNHDA and CDR2 is SQIVND (reference sequence). This CDR3 spans 14 amino acids. CDR3 in amino acids: CASSVDSTGQPQHF.

This sequence joins TRBV7-2 and TRBJ2-5; no DNA is available, so the TRBD1 call from TCRdb remains unchecked. Germline V gene lookup returns CDR1 SGHTA and CDR2 FQGNSA. The CDR3 sequence is 18 residues long. CDR3 loop: CASSLPGQGAIIGETQYF.